These 10 T cell receptor beta chains came from one sample sequenced in a study of identical twins. TCRdb called the 5' RACE reads again in MiXCR, with one record for every CDR3 protein. The table has about 480,000 distinct CDR3 sequences, over 12% seen once; the top ten hold about 0.53%. The same specimen was also included in a second study, on yellow fever vaccine responses in identical twins.

Source material: CD4+ T cells sorted from blood. These receptors were obtained from a young woman in good health.

Only a few counts were recorded for this clonotype. V gene TRBV6-2 or TRBV6-3 combines with J gene TRBJ2-1; the D gene is possibly TRBD2 (6 bases). This CDR3 has 15 amino acids. Germline CDR1 MNHEY, CDR2 SVGEGT. V lost 5 bases to trimming and J lost 4 bases, with 15 bases between them. The CDR3 region is CASSQPGLEYNEQFF. The CDR3 coding sequence is TGTGCCAGCAGTCAACCGGGACTGGAATACAATGAGCAGTTCTTC.

This sequence joins TRBV6-1 and TRBJ2-5; D gene unclear. The CDR3 contains 15 residues. V was pared by 2 bases and J by 0 bases, with 10 bases between. CDR1 is MNHNS, CDR2 SASEGT, per germline. The CDR3, as DNA: TGTGCCAGCAGTGAAATTGGTCCGTACCAAGAGACCCAGTACTTC. Its protein product is CASSEIGPYQETQYF.

This clonotype was observed a few times. The rearrangement joins TRBV27 to TRBJ2-2, with 8 bases identical to TRBD1. V lost 8 bases to trimming and J lost 5 bases; unmatched junction nucleotides: 4. Looked up from germline, CDR1 is MNHEY and CDR2 is SMNVEV (reference sequence). CDR3 length equals 13 residues. CDR3 in amino acids: CASGQGITGELFF. The CDR3, as DNA: TGTGCCAGCGGACAGGGAATTACCGGGGAGCTGTTTTTT.

In this sample, this clonotype turned up a few times. This chain uses TRBV7-2 with TRBJ2-3; 7 nucleotides agree with TRBD1. The V gene's germline CDR1 is SGHTA and CDR2 FQGNSA. Trimming took 1 base from V and 4 from J; bases not matched to a gene: 8. This CDR3 spans 16 amino acids. CDR3 sequence: CASSLGSRGGADTQYF. The CDR3 coding sequence is TGTGCCAGCAGCTTAGGATCTAGAGGGGGCGCAGATACGCAGTATTTT.

The CDR3 DNA follows: TGCAGTGCTAGAGCGGACTGGATACCCTACGAGCAGTACTTC. The encoded protein is CSARADWIPYEQYF. The chain is built from TRBV20-1 and TRBJ2-7; TRBD2 is a possible D gene (5 bases). Germline CDR1 and CDR2: DFQATT and SNEGSKA (reference sequence). V lost 1 base and J 2 bases, leaving 12 bases between the germline ends. The CDR3 has 14 amino acids.

This clonotype was observed a few times. The chain is built from TRBV29-1 and TRBJ2-4; D ambiguous. CDR1 SQVTM and CDR2 ANQGSEA come from the germline V gene. The V end lost 7 bases, the J end lost 0 bases, and 13 bases lay between the germline ends. CDR3 length: 14 amino acids. The DNA of the CDR3 is TGCAGCGCCCTTGACACCCTAGCCAAAAACATTCAGTACTTC. Translated: CSALDTLAKNIQYF.

This clonotype occurred a few times. This rearrangement joins TRBV3-1 to TRBJ2-1, with TRBD2 matching over 15 bases. CDR3 length: 20 residues. Looked up from germline, CDR1 is LGHDT and CDR2 is YNNKEL (reference sequence). V was pared by 0 bases and J by 7 bases, with 13 bases of the junction left unmatched. This CDR3 reads CASSQERWGLAGGSGNEQFF. For the CDR3, the DNA is TGTGCCAGCAGCCAAGAGAGATGGGGACTAGCGGGAGGATCTGGGAATGAGCAGTTCTTC.

In its sample, this clonotype was seen a few times. V and J are TRBV9 and TRBJ2-7; D not resolved. CDR1 SGDLS and CDR2 YYNGEE come from the germline V gene. V gave up 3 bases and J gave up 3 bases, with 16 bases separating them. There are 15 residues in the CDR3. CDR3 DNA sequence: TGTGCCAGCAGCGGGAGTTGGGCCCCCGACTACGAGCAGTACTTC. Translated: CASSGSWAPDYEQYF.

The chain employs TRBV6-5 and TRBJ2-3; the match to TRBD2 covers 14 bases. CDR1 is MNHEY, CDR2 SVGAGI, per germline. This CDR3 comprises 17 residues. The J segment lost 3 bases and the V segment lost 4 bases, leaving 6 bases of the junction unmatched. CDR3 residues: CASSLGLAGVWTDTQYF. The CDR3 DNA sequence: TGTGCCAGCAGTTTGGGACTAGCGGGAGTTTGGACAGATACGCAGTATTTT.

To note about this clonotype: The germline gene is not matched at one end of the junction; a read error may be the cause. DNA for the CDR3: TGTGCTAGCAGCTCAGACAGGGGAGAGACCCAGTACTTC. It encodes CASSSDRGETQYF. The chain employs TRBV7-7 and TRBJ2-5, with TRBD1 matching over 8 bases. The CDR3 runs 13 residues. Per germline, CDR1 SSHAT and CDR2 FNYEAQ (reference sequence).